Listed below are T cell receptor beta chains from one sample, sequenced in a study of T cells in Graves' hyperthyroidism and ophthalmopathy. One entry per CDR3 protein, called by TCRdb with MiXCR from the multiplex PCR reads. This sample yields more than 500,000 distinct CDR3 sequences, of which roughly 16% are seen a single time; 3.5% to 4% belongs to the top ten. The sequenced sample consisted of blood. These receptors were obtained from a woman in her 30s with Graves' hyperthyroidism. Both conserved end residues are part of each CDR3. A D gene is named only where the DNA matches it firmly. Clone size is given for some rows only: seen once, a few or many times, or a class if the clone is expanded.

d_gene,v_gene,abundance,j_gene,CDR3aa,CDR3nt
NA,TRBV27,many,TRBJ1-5,CASSLTVGQPQHF,TGTGCCAGCAGTTTAACCGTAGGTCAGCCCCAGCATTTT
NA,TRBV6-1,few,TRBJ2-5,CASSYYGAGETQYF,TGTGCCAGCAGTTATTATGGGGCTGGGGAGACCCAGTACTTC
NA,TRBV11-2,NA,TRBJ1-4,CASGPASTNEKLFF,TGTGCCAGCGGCCCGGCCTCAACTAATGAAAAACTGTTTTTT
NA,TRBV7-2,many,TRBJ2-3,CASSPLISTDTQYF,TGTGCCAGCAGCCCCCTAATTAGCACAGATACGCAGTATTTT
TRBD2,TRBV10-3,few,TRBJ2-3,CAILSGLAPTDTQYF,TGTGCCATCCTTTCTGGACTAGCTCCCACAGATACGCAGTATTTT
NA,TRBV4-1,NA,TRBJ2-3,CASSQGPVGQTQYF,TGCGCCAGCAGCCAAGGCCCGGTGGGGCAGACGCAGTATTTT
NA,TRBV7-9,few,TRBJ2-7,CASSLGGLRDEQYF,TGTGCCAGCAGCTTAGGTGGGCTTAGGGACGAGCAGTACTTC
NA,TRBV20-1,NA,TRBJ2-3,CSARAGSEATDTQYF,TGCAGTGCTAGAGCCGGGAGTGAGGCCACAGATACGCAGTATTTT
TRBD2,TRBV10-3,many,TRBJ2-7,CAISAGSGRRYEQYF,TGTGCCATCAGTGCAGGTAGCGGGAGAAGGTACGAGCAGTACTTC
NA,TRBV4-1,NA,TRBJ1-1,CASSQENLNTEAFF,TGCGCCAGCAGCCAAGAGAACCTGAACACTGAAGCTTTCTTT
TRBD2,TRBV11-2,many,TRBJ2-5,CASSLDGGEETQYF,TGTGCCAGCAGCTTAGACGGGGGGGAAGAGACCCAGTACTTC
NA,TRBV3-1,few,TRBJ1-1,CASSHLTAEAFF,TGTGCCAGCAGCCATTTAACCGCTGAAGCTTTCTTT
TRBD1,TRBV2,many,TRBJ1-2,CASSRTGYFEDGYTF,TGTGCCAGCAGCCGGACAGGCTACTTCGAGGATGGCTACACCTTC
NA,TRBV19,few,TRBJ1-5,CASSIEGPLNQPQHF,TGTGCCAGTAGTATAGAGGGCCCCCTAAATCAGCCCCAGCATTTT
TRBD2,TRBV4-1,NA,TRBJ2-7,CASTYILGGAGKHEQYF,TGCGCCAGCACCTATATCCTCGGGGGGGCTGGTAAACACGAGCAGTACTTC
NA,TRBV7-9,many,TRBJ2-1,CASSPAGTLGNEQFF,TGTGCCAGCAGTCCCGCCGGGACATTAGGCAATGAGCAGTTCTTC
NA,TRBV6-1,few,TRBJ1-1,CASSKVAGGDLTEAFF,TGTGCCAGCAGTAAAGTCGCAGGAGGGGACCTCACTGAAGCTTTCTTT
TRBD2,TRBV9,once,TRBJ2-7,CASSPYQNSGRGDYEQYF,TGCGCCAGCAGCCCCTATCAGAATAGCGGGAGGGGAGACTACGAGCAGTACTTC
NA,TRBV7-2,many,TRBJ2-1,CASSPMVASYNEQFF,TGTGCCAGCAGCCCCATGGTGGCTAGCTATAATGAGCAGTTCTTC
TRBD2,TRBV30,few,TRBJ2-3,CAWSVRRLAGGPIIGDTQYF,TGTGCCTGGAGTGTACGCCGGCTAGCGGGAGGGCCTATCATTGGGGATACGCAGTATTTT
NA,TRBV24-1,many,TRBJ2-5,CATKTGGETQYF,TGTGCCACCAAAACGGGCGGAGAGACCCAGTACTTC
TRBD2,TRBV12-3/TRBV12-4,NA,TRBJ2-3,CASSRTSGRGGTQYF,TGTGCCAGCAGCAGGACTAGCGGGAGGGGCGGTACGCAGTATTTT
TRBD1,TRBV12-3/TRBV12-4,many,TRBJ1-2,CASRPISDRGTGYTF,TGTGCCAGCAGACCCATTTCTGACAGGGGTACTGGCTACACCTTC
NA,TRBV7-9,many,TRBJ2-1,CASSSSTRSEQFF,TGTGCCAGCAGCTCGTCGACTAGATCTGAGCAGTTCTTC
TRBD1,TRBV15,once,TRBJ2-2,CATSRGQGNSAGELFF,TGTGCCACCAGCAGGGGACAGGGTAATTCGGCCGGGGAGCTGTTTTTT
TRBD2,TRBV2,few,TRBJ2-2,CASSDWLAGVTGELFF,TGTGCCAGCAGTGACTGGCTAGCGGGAGTAACCGGGGAGCTGTTTTTT
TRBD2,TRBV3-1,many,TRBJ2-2,CASSPSGRDTGELFF,TGTGCCAGCAGCCCCAGCGGGAGAGACACCGGGGAGCTGTTTTTT
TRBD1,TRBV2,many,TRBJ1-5,CASRPDRGSNQPQHF,TGTGCCAGCAGACCTGACAGGGGTAGCAATCAGCCCCAGCATTTT
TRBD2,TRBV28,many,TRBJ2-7,CATSSGSRYEQYF,TGTGCCACCTCGAGCGGGAGTAGATACGAGCAGTACTTC
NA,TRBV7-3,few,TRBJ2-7,CASSFLSSQEQYF,TGTGCCAGCAGCTTTTTGTCATCTCAAGAGCAGTACTTC
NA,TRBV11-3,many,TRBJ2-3,CASSPHRATTDTQYF,TGTGCCAGCAGCCCACATCGGGCCACCACAGATACGCAGTATTTT
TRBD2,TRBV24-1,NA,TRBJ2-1,CATAPKFSGTLYNEQFF,TGTGCCACCGCCCCTAAGTTTAGCGGGACCCTTTACAATGAGCAGTTCTTC
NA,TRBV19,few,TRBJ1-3,CASRTVGGNTIYF,TGTGCCAGTAGGACAGTAGGCGGAAACACCATATATTTT
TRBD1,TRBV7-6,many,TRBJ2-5,CASSLVGQGEGETQYF,TGTGCCAGCAGCTTAGTAGGACAGGGAGAAGGGGAGACCCAGTACTTC
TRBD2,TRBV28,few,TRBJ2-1,CASSPGASGRAIEQFF,TGTGCCAGCAGTCCCGGGGCTAGCGGGAGGGCCATTGAGCAGTTCTTC
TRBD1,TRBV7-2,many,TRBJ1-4,CASSLGQGVKLFF,TGTGCCAGCAGCCTCGGACAGGGAGTGAAACTGTTTTTT
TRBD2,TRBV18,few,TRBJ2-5,CASSPGLAGGVGGETQYF,TGTGCCAGCTCACCGGGACTAGCGGGAGGTGTCGGAGGAGAGACCCAGTACTTC
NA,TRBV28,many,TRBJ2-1,CASSLGVGYNEQFF,TGTGCCAGCAGTTTAGGTGTTGGGTACAATGAGCAGTTCTTC
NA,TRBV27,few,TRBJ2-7,CASSLGGQSSYEQHF,TGTGCCAGCAGTTTGGGCGGGCAGTCCTCCTACGAGCAGCACTTC
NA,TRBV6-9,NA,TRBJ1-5,CASSYSSRSNQPQHF,TGTGCCAGCAGTTACAGTAGTAGAAGCAATCAGCCCCAGCATTTT
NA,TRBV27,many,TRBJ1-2,CASRLSRQYGYTF,TGTGCCAGCCGCCTCAGTCGACAGTATGGCTACACCTTC
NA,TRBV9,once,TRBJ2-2,CASSGANTGELFF,TGTGCCAGCAGCGGGGCCAACACCGGGGAGCTGTTTTTT
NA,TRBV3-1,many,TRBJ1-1,CASSSTHTEAFF,TGTGCCAGCTCATCGACACACACTGAAGCTTTCTTT
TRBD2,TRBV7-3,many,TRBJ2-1,CASSSGLATNNEQFF,TGTGCCAGCAGCTCGGGACTAGCGACAAACAATGAGCAGTTCTTC
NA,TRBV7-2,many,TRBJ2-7,CASSLPGRGPYEQYF,TGTGCCAGCAGCTTGCCGGGGAGAGGTCCCTACGAGCAGTACTTC
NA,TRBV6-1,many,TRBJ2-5,CASRWTDMRGETQYF,TGTGCCAGCAGGTGGACAGACATGAGGGGAGAGACCCAGTACTTC
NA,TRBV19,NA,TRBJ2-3,CASSMVTDTQYF,TGTGCCAGTAGTATGGTCACAGATACGCAGTATTTT
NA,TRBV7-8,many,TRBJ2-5,CASSLTRVREETQYF,TGTGCCAGCAGCTTAACCAGGGTACGGGAAGAGACCCAGTACTTC
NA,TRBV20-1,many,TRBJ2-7,CSALSTGLYEQYF,TGCAGTGCCCTGTCGACAGGACTATACGAGCAGTACTTC
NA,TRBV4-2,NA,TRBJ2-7,CASSQDLIGTYEQYF,TGTGCCAGCAGCCAAGATTTGATCGGGACCTACGAGCAGTACTTC
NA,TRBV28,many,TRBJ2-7,CASTASSYEQYF,TGTGCCAGCACGGCAAGCTCCTACGAGCAGTACTTC
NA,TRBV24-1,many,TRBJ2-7,CATSDDGSYEQYF,TGTGCCACCAGTGATGACGGCTCCTACGAGCAGTACTTC
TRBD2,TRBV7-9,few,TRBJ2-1,CASSLATGLAGLYGEQFF,TGTGCCAGCAGCTTAGCGACGGGACTAGCGGGATTATATGGTGAGCAGTTCTTC
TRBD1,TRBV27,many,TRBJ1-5,CASSSLRQGTVQPQHF,TGTGCCAGCAGTTCCCTCCGACAGGGGACGGTTCAGCCCCAGCATTTT
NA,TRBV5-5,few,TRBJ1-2,CASSLSWTAFYGYTF,TGTGCCAGCAGCTTGAGCTGGACGGCCTTTTATGGCTACACCTTC
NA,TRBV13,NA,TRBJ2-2,CASSLGDRGFKTNTGELFF,TGTGCCAGCAGCTTAGGGGACAGAGGGTTTAAAACGAACACCGGGGAGCTGTTTTTT
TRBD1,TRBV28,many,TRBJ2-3,CASSFGQGGTDTQYF,TGTGCCAGCAGTTTCGGACAGGGAGGCACAGATACGCAGTATTTT
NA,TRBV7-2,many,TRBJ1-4,CASSFRTLGTNEKLFF,TGTGCCAGCAGCTTTAGGACCTTGGGCACTAATGAAAAACTGTTTTTT